The rows below give T cell receptor beta chains drawn from one sample of a study of T-cell memory formation after mild COVID-19. TCRdb reanalysed the 5' RACE reads using MiXCR and keeps one entry per CDR3 protein. Seen here are about 470,000 distinct CDR3 sequences, about 18% observed once, and the top ten hold around an eighth. Sequences were obtained from PBMCs or a T cell subset sorted from them (not recorded which). The source of these receptors is an adult woman who had mild COVID-19 (a few samples of this study predate the infection). Cell type and time point are not known. The CDR3 runs from the conserved cysteine through the conserved F or W. A D gene is named only where the DNA matches it firmly. Rows may omit the clone size; those that give it use once, few, many or a size class.

j_gene: TRBJ2-2; abundance: -; d_gene: -; v_gene: TRBV24-1; CDR3aa: CATSDDRPARELFF; CDR3nt: TGTGCCACCAGTGACGACCGCCCCGCGAGGGAGCTGTTTTTT
j_gene: TRBJ2-3; abundance: -; d_gene: -; v_gene: TRBV3-1; CDR3aa: CASSQGEAGTDTQYF; CDR3nt: TGTGCCAGCAGCCAAGGGGAGGCAGGCACAGATACGCAGTATTTT
j_gene: TRBJ1-5; abundance: few; d_gene: -; v_gene: TRBV10-3; CDR3aa: CATQDTNSNQPQHF; CDR3nt: TGTGCCACCCAGGATACCAATAGCAATCAGCCCCAGCATTTT
j_gene: TRBJ2-7; abundance: few; d_gene: -; v_gene: TRBV5-1; CDR3aa: CASSPGLGSYEQYF; CDR3nt: TGCGCCAGCAGCCCCGGACTCGGCTCCTACGAGCAGTACTTC
j_gene: TRBJ1-1; abundance: -; d_gene: -; v_gene: TRBV6-6; CDR3aa: CASSYGAGGTEAFF; CDR3nt: TGTGCCAGCAGTTACGGGGCTGGAGGCACTGAAGCTTTCTTT
j_gene: TRBJ2-1; abundance: -; d_gene: TRBD2; v_gene: TRBV14; CDR3aa: CASSSLAGVRSNEQFF; CDR3nt: TGTGCCAGCAGCTCCTTAGCGGGAGTCCGATCCAATGAGCAGTTCTTC
j_gene: TRBJ1-4; abundance: -; d_gene: -; v_gene: TRBV6-6; CDR3aa: CASRGEGGEKLFF; CDR3nt: TGTGCCAGCAGGGGAGAGGGGGGTGAAAAACTGTTTTTT
j_gene: TRBJ2-7; abundance: -; d_gene: -; v_gene: TRBV11-2; CDR3aa: CASSLDSASYEQYF; CDR3nt: TGTGCCAGCAGCTTAGATAGCGCATCCTACGAGCAGTACTTC
j_gene: TRBJ1-5; abundance: -; d_gene: -; v_gene: TRBV21-1; CDR3aa: CASSSLTARDRGLEPQHF; CDR3nt: TGTGCCAGCAGCTCCCTAACAGCCCGGGACAGGGGGTTAGAGCCCCAGCATTTT
j_gene: TRBJ2-7; abundance: many; d_gene: -; v_gene: TRBV20-1; CDR3aa: CSASPAARSYEQYF; CDR3nt: TGCAGTGCTAGTCCGGCCGCTCGTTCCTACGAGCAGTACTTC
j_gene: TRBJ1-2; abundance: few; d_gene: -; v_gene: TRBV5-5; CDR3aa: CASSSLSSYGYTF; CDR3nt: TGTGCCAGCAGCTCTCTGTCCTCCTATGGCTACACCTTC
j_gene: TRBJ1-2; abundance: -; d_gene: TRBD1; v_gene: TRBV29-1; CDR3aa: CSVVTGDYGYTF; CDR3nt: TGCAGCGTTGTTACAGGGGACTATGGCTACACCTTC
j_gene: TRBJ2-1; abundance: few; d_gene: -; v_gene: TRBV12-3/TRBV12-4; CDR3aa: CASSLYRYNEQFF; CDR3nt: TGTGCCAGCAGTTTATACAGGTACAATGAGCAGTTCTTC
j_gene: TRBJ1-3; abundance: -; d_gene: -; v_gene: TRBV4-3; CDR3aa: CASSQDGGRNSGNTIYF; CDR3nt: TGCGCCAGCAGCCAAGATGGGGGCAGGAACTCTGGAAACACCATATATTTT
j_gene: TRBJ1-1; abundance: -; d_gene: -; v_gene: TRBV4-2; CDR3aa: CASSHDLGELVAFF; CDR3nt: TGTGCCAGCAGCCATGACCTAGGGGAATTGGTTGCTTTCTTT
j_gene: TRBJ2-2; abundance: few; d_gene: -; v_gene: TRBV29-1; CDR3aa: CSALKGEGGELFF; CDR3nt: TGCAGCGCCTTAAAAGGGGAAGGCGGGGAGCTGTTTTTT
j_gene: TRBJ2-3; abundance: -; d_gene: -; v_gene: TRBV3-1; CDR3aa: CASRLDRAQYF; CDR3nt: TGTGCCAGCAGGTTGGATCGGGCGCAGTATTTT
j_gene: TRBJ2-7; abundance: many; d_gene: -; v_gene: TRBV11-2; CDR3aa: CASSLARDGYEQYF; CDR3nt: TGTGCCAGCAGCTTAGCCCGGGACGGCTACGAGCAGTACTTC
j_gene: TRBJ2-5; abundance: few; d_gene: -; v_gene: TRBV20-1; CDR3aa: CSAIQGKETQYF; CDR3nt: TGCAGTGCTATACAGGGAAAAGAGACCCAGTACTTC
j_gene: TRBJ2-3; abundance: few; d_gene: -; v_gene: TRBV6-2/TRBV6-3; CDR3aa: CASSVGSPTDTQYF; CDR3nt: TGTGCCAGCAGTGTTGGGAGTCCCACAGATACGCAGTATTTT